The clone carrying this TCR beta chain was found once. The entry originates in a study of blood T cell repertoires in COVID-19. The CDR3 is 13 amino acids. The germline CDR1 and CDR2 sequences are PRHDT and FYEKMQ (reference sequence). V was pared by 5 bases and J by 4 bases, with 11 bases between. Clones were sequenced by immunoSEQ multiplex PCR, and TCRdb holds only the in-frame ones, with some missing. Among approximately 460,000 clones, 89% were seen once, and the ten largest hold around 0.9%. The clonotype was recovered from a man aged 18 to 30 with COVID-19, enrolled during active disease. Input material: peripheral blood. The chain recombines TRBV13 with TRBJ1-2; D possibly corresponds to TRBD1 (5 bases). Here the CDR3 reads CASSTTAGYGYTF. CDR3 nucleotide sequence: TGTGCCAGCAGCACGACAGCTGGCTATGGCTACACCTTC.